Each of the 13 T cell receptor beta chains below was sequenced from the same sample in a study of T-cell reconstitution after alpha-beta-depleted transplantation in children. TCRbeta library construction was performed incorporating unique molecular identifiers. TCRdb recomputed calls from the PCR reads with MiXCR, one row per CDR3 protein. Of 200,000 to 250,000 distinct CDR3 sequences in the sample, more than 10% were seen once. The source material was PBMCs from the stem cell graft donor, sampled from the stem cell graft. The receptor set was obtained from a human donor who donated a stem cell graft to a child with acute lymphoblastic leukemia.

The sample holds many counts of this clonotype. This chain uses TRBV7-2 with TRBJ2-7; possibly TRBD2 for D (7 bases). The CDR3 runs 14 residues. In germline, CDR1 is SGHTA, CDR2 FQGNSA. V lost 1 base and J lost 7, with 14 bases in between. The CDR3 loop is CASSLGGGAREQYF. The CDR3 nucleotides read TGTGCCAGCAGCTTAGGTGGGGGGGCGAGGGAGCAGTACTTC.

This clonotype was found many times. The chain has TRBV29-1 and TRBJ1-4, with D perhaps matching TRBD1 (5 bases). CDR3 length equals 12 residues. CDR1 and CDR2 from the germline V gene are SQVTM and ANQGSEA. V lost 7 bases to trimming and J lost 7 bases, with 13 bases between them. CDR3 in DNA: TGCAGCGCCCAGGGTTTGAGTGAAAAACTGTTTTTT. Translation: CSAQGLSEKLFF.

This clonotype was seen repeatedly, ten times or more. The rearrangement uses TRBV29-1 and TRBJ2-2; D is undetermined. Germline CDR1 SQVTM, CDR2 ANQGSEA. Trimming stripped 2 bases from V and 6 bases from J, with 10 bases between. The CDR3 consists of 13 residues. The CDR3 region has the DNA TGCAGCGTTGAAAAATCAGGATCCGGGGAGCTGTTTTTT. It translates to CSVEKSGSGELFF.

This clonotype was counted ten times or more. The CDR3 protein is CASSRDTFSYEQYF. CDR3 DNA sequence: TGTGCCAGCAGCCGGGACACTTTTTCCTACGAGCAGTACTTC. This chain uses TRBV7-2 with TRBJ2-7; perhaps TRBD1 as D (6 bases). Germline CDR1 SGHTA, CDR2 FQGNSA. Trimming took off 5 bases at V and 1 base at J, with 12 bases between the two ends. The CDR3 runs to 14 residues.

This clonotype was picked up many times. The rearrangement joins TRBV20-1 to TRBJ1-2; D may be TRBD1 (5 bases). Germline V gene data show CDR1 as DFQATT and CDR2 as SNEGSKA (reference sequence). CDR3 size: 13 residues. Trimming stripped 6 bases from V and 6 bases from J, with 17 bases between. The CDR3, as DNA: TGCAGTGCAAAACCCGGGCCGGGGGATGGCTACACCTTC. Encoded protein: CSAKPGPGDGYTF.

This clonotype was detected ten times or more. V is TRBV7-2 and J is TRBJ1-1; TRBD1 aligns across 7 bases. The V and J ends lost 6 bases and 4 bases, in that order; junction bases with no gene match: 8. The CDR3 extends over 14 amino acids. Germline values: CDR1 SGHTA, CDR2 FQGNSA. CDR3: CASRPTGEGTEAFF. Written as DNA, the CDR3 is TGTGCCAGCAGGCCTACAGGGGAGGGCACTGAAGCTTTCTTT.

The V call is TRBV27, the J call TRBJ2-7; 10 nucleotides align to TRBD1. Germline lookup yields CDR1 MNHEY and CDR2 SMNVEV (reference sequence). V trimming: 7 bases; J trimming: 6 bases; junction bases outside the gene matches: 9. The CDR3 is 14 residues long. CDR3 residues: CASTTGTGVFEQYF. Written as DNA, the CDR3 is TGTGCCAGCACCACCGGGACAGGGGTATTCGAGCAGTACTTC.

This clonotype was picked up many times. This chain joins TRBV9 and TRBJ2-7; TRBD2 matches 8 bases. CDR1 is SGDLS and CDR2 is YYNGEE in the germline V gene. J was trimmed by 6 bases and V by 4 bases; bases with no gene match: 12. This CDR3 has 15 residues. This CDR3 reads CASSPLAGGTREQYF. The CDR3, as DNA: TGTGCCAGCAGCCCCCTTGCGGGGGGAACTCGCGAGCAGTACTTC.

The gene calls are TRBV10-3 and TRBJ2-7; TRBD2 matches 9 bases. Germline V gene sequence: CDR1 ENHRY, CDR2 SYGVKD. The trim removed 2 bases at V and 0 bases at J, leaving 5 bases unmatched. This CDR3 region has 16 residues. This chain's CDR3 is CAISEKAGGFSYEQYF. The CDR3 DNA reads as TGTGCCATCAGTGAGAAAGCGGGGGGTTTCTCCTACGAGCAGTACTTC.

The CDR3 reads CAWSPGIGLRDTQYF. The DNA of the CDR3 is TGTGCCTGGAGTCCCGGGATCGGGCTTAGGGATACGCAGTATTTT. The chain recombines TRBV30 with TRBJ2-3; D is possibly TRBD2 (5 bases). Trimming cost V 2 bases and J 6 bases, with 18 bases left between them. This CDR3 comprises 15 residues. Per germline, CDR1 GTSNPN and CDR2 SVGIG (reference sequence).

The sample holds many counts of this clonotype. CDR3 bases: TGCGCCAGCAGCTTGGTCGGGGTTCGGGATGAGCAGTTCTTC. Translated: CASSLVGVRDEQFF. This chain uses TRBV5-1 with TRBJ2-1; possible D gene TRBD2, 5 bases. In germline, CDR1 is SGHRS, CDR2 YFSETQ. The CDR3 loop spans 14 amino acids. Trimming cost V 0 bases and J 8 bases, with 12 bases left between them.

This rearrangement joins TRBV25-1 to TRBJ2-7, with D possibly being TRBD1 (6 bases). Deletions cut 7 bases from V and 2 bases from J, with 15 bases between. This CDR3 region has 14 residues. From germline, CDR1 is MGHDK and CDR2 SYGVNS. CDR3 residues: CASTRGWGPYEQYF. The CDR3 DNA follows: TGTGCCAGCACCAGGGGTTGGGGGCCCTACGAGCAGTACTTC.

This clonotype appeared many times. The J gene is TRBJ2-7, the V gene TRBV6-5; 8 nucleotides agree with TRBD1. Germline V CDR1 and CDR2: MNHEY, SVGAGI. V was clipped by 2 bases and J by 4 bases; unmatched bases: 7. CDR3 size: 15 residues. CDR3 amino acids: CASSYTRDRLYEQYF. CDR3 in DNA: TGTGCCAGCAGTTACACCCGGGACAGGCTTTACGAGCAGTACTTC.